The rows below give T cell receptor beta chains drawn from one sample of a study of T cells of healthy individuals. TCRdb called the 5' RACE reads again in MiXCR, with one record for every CDR3 protein. The sample holds roughly 87,000 distinct CDR3 sequences, approximately 15% seen once. The receptor set was obtained from a human donor in good health. Both conserved end residues are part of each CDR3. D genes are given only for firm matches. For some rows the clone size is stated as once, few or many, or as a class when expanded; others skip it.

clone_size d_call j_call v_call cdr3_nt cdr3_aa
many NA TRBJ1-4 TRBV18 TGTGCCAGCTCACCGACCACAGTGGCATTCTCTAATGAAAAACTGTTTTTT CASSPTTVAFSNEKLFF
NA NA TRBJ1-3 TRBV11-2 TGTGCCTGCAGCTTAGCCCAGGGGAGCTCTGGAAACACCATATATTTT CACSLAQGSSGNTIYF
few NA TRBJ1-1 TRBV10-3 TGTGCCATCAGTGAAGGGCCAGTTGGGAACACTGAAGCTTTCTTT CAISEGPVGNTEAFF
few NA TRBJ2-3 TRBV12-3/TRBV12-4 TGTGCCAGCAGTTTTAATATGCCCGTCACAGATACGCAGTATTTT CASSFNMPVTDTQYF
few TRBD1 TRBJ1-2 TRBV5-1 TGCGCCAGCAGCTTAACAGGGGTCGGCGGCTACACCTTC CASSLTGVGGYTF
few NA TRBJ2-5 TRBV12-3/TRBV12-4 TGTGCCAGCCGAAGGGGCGGGGCCCCCGGGACCCAGTACTTC CASRRGGAPGTQYF
NA NA TRBJ2-3 TRBV5-1 TGCGCCAGCAGCTTTGCTTCAGGGGAAAATACGCAGTATTTT CASSFASGENTQYF
NA NA TRBJ1-1 TRBV30 TGTGCCTGGAACCACCGACGGGGAATGAACACTGAAGCTTTCTTT CAWNHRRGMNTEAFF
many NA TRBJ2-5 TRBV5-6 TGTGCCAGCAGCTTGTTCCAGGGACAACGAGCGGAGACCCAGTACTTC CASSLFQGQRAETQYF
few TRBD1 TRBJ2-1 TRBV5-6 TGTGCCAGCAGCCCGGGACAGAACAATGAGCAGTTCTTC CASSPGQNNEQFF
few NA TRBJ1-1 TRBV5-1 TGCGCCAGCAGCTTGGTTGGGGGTGTCATGAACACTGAAGCTTTCTTT CASSLVGGVMNTEAFF
few NA TRBJ1-1 TRBV30 TGTGCCTGGAGTGTAGGGTCGGGTAACACTGAAGCTTTCTTT CAWSVGSGNTEAFF
NA NA TRBJ1-1 TRBV28 TGTGCCAGCAGTTTATCGTACAGACCGAACACTGAAGCTTTCTTT CASSLSYRPNTEAFF
NA TRBD1 TRBJ1-5 TRBV6-4 TGTGCCAGCAGTGACAGGAGACAGGGTATGGGGTCCCAGCATTTT CASSDRRQGMGSQHF
few NA TRBJ2-1 TRBV5-1 TGCGCCAGCAGCTTGGCCCCCCTTTCGCCAAGCTATGAGCAGTTCTTC CASSLAPLSPSYEQFF
NA NA TRBJ1-1 TRBV28 TGTGCCATCCTTGGACCCCCCAGGAACACTGAAGCTTTCTTT CAILGPPRNTEAFF
few NA TRBJ1-5 TRBV2 TGTGCCAACAAAAAGGCATTGGGCAATCAGCCCCAGCATTTT CANKKALGNQPQHF
many NA TRBJ1-1 TRBV6-2/TRBV6-3 TGTGCCAGCAGTTACTCGAGCCAGATTGAAGCTTTCTTT CASSYSSQIEAFF
NA NA TRBJ1-1 TRBV28 TGTGCCAGCAGCCTTCCCCGGGGCCCTATCCATTTGGCTTTCTTT CASSLPRGPIHLAFF
few NA TRBJ2-1 TRBV10-3 TGTGCCATCAGTGAGCCGGCGGGATTCTCCTACAATGAGCAGTTCTTC CAISEPAGFSYNEQFF
NA NA TRBJ2-5 TRBV12-3/TRBV12-4 TGTGCCAGCATCCACGCCTTCACCGGGACGGTCCAAGAGACCCAGTACTTC CASIHAFTGTVQETQYF
few NA TRBJ2-7 TRBV6-2/TRBV6-3 TGTGCCAGCAGTTCGTTAGGGGGGAGCTCCTACGAGCAGTACTTC CASSSLGGSSYEQYF
many NA TRBJ1-5 TRBV27 TGTGCCAGCTCTTGGAACAGCAATCAGCCCCAGCATTTT CASSWNSNQPQHF
NA TRBD2 TRBJ2-3 TRBV20-1 TGCAGTGCTAGAGAAGCGGGGGGAGGAACAGATACGCAGTATTTT CSAREAGGGTDTQYF
many TRBD1 TRBJ1-6 TRBV5-1 TGCGCCAGCAGCTCCCGGACAGGGGTTGGTTCACCCCTCCACTTT CASSSRTGVGSPLHF
NA NA TRBJ1-3 TRBV6-5 TGTGCCAGCAGTTACGAACAGGGCACTGGAAACACCATATATTTT CASSYEQGTGNTIYF
few NA TRBJ1-2 TRBV10-3 TGTGCCATCAGTGATGGGGGACATATCTTC CAISDGGHIF
many NA TRBJ1-5 TRBV27 TGTGCCAGCAGTCAGACGGACGTCAATCAGCCCCAGCATTTT CASSQTDVNQPQHF
NA NA TRBJ2-1 TRBV18 TGTGCCAGCTCACCGGCAAAGAATGAGCAGTTCTTC CASSPAKNEQFF
few NA TRBJ2-1 TRBV11-3 TGTGCCAGCAGCTTAGCGGCGGGAAATAATGAGCAGTTCTTC CASSLAAGNNEQFF
few TRBD2 TRBJ2-2 TRBV7-2 TGTGCCAGCAGCGTAACTAGCGGAGGGACCGGGGAGCTGTTTTTT CASSVTSGGTGELFF
many NA TRBJ2-2 TRBV15 TGTGCCACCAGCAGGGGGGAGGACACCGGGGAGCTGTTTTTT CATSRGEDTGELFF
NA TRBD2 TRBJ2-5 TRBV20-1 TGCAGTGCCATTGGAGCGGGGGGAAACCAAGAGACCCAGTACTTC CSAIGAGGNQETQYF